These 12 T cell receptor beta chains originate from one sample sequenced in a study of Tregs in tolerant kidney transplant recipients. Produced via immunoSEQ multiplex PCR; TCRdb's table is partial and in-frame only. The profile shows 60,000 or so clones, roughly 88% of them singletons. Sequenced material: Tregs from blood, taken before the transplant. These receptor sequences come from a human donor who received a combined kidney and bone marrow transplant.

This rearrangement joins TRBV6-1 to TRBJ1-1, with 7 positions matching TRBD1. The V gene's germline CDR1 is MNHNS and CDR2 SASEGT. V was pared by 7 bases and J by 2 bases, with 7 bases of the junction left unmatched. This CDR3 comprises 14 residues. CDR3 DNA: TGTGCCAGCACTAGACAGGGTACTAACACTGAAGCTTTCTTT. This gives the protein CASTRQGTNTEAFF.

The V gene is TRBV5-1, the J gene TRBJ2-2; no reliable D call. This CDR3 is built from 14 residues. Trimming pared 1 base from V and 6 bases from J, leaving 10 bases between. From germline, CDR1 is SGHRS and CDR2 YFSETQ. Here the CDR3 DNA reads TGCGCCAGCAGCTTGAGAAAAGGGTCCGGGGAGCTGTTTTTT. It codes for CASSLRKGSGELFF.

The rearrangement uses TRBV7-9 and TRBJ2-3; 8 positions match TRBD2. J was trimmed by 6 bases and V by 5 bases; bases with no gene match: 13. The CDR3 runs to 16 residues. Germline V gene sequence: CDR1 SEHNR, CDR2 FQNEAQ (reference sequence). CDR3 bases: TGTGCCAGCAGCCCAAGGGCTAGCGGGTTGGTGGATACGCAGTATTTT. Translated, it gives CASSPRASGLVDTQYF.

The chain has TRBV5-4 and TRBJ1-6; a weak D match, TRBD1 (5 bases). V was trimmed by 0 bases and J by 10 bases, leaving 8 bases between them. This CDR3 region has 13 residues. CDR1 is SGHNT, CDR2 YYREEE, per germline (reference sequence). The CDR3 bases are TGTGCCAGCAGCTTGGCCGGACAATCACCCCTCCACTTT. Its translation is CASSLAGQSPLHF.

J is TRBJ2-2 and V is TRBV2, with TRBD1 matching 7 bases. With V trimmed by 3 bases and J by 4 bases, 5 bases remained unmatched. Germline V CDR1 and CDR2: SNHLY, FYNNEI. The CDR3 has 15 residues. Here the CDR3 reads CASSESRGSTGELFF. The DNA of the CDR3 is TGTGCCAGCAGTGAGTCCAGGGGGTCCACCGGGGAGCTGTTTTTT.

This clone was observed once. The chain carries TRBV5-6 and TRBJ2-5; D gene unclear. CDR1 is SGHDT and CDR2 is YYEEEE in the germline V gene. This CDR3 comprises 11 residues. The V end lost 4 bases, the J end lost 5 bases, and 6 bases lay between the germline ends. This CDR3 reads CASSRMETQYF. For the CDR3, the DNA is TGTGCCAGCAGCAGGATGGAGACCCAGTACTTC.

This clone was picked up a small number of times. This chain joins TRBV5-4 and TRBJ1-6; D possibly corresponds to TRBD1 (6 bases). The CDR3 is made up of 14 amino acids. Germline CDR1 SGHNT, CDR2 YYREEE (reference sequence). Trimming removed 2 bases at V and 10 bases at J, with 13 bases between. CDR3 sequence (DNA): TGTGCCAGCAGCTTACAGGGCCCGGGGTCACCCCTCCACTTT. Amino acid sequence: CASSLQGPGSPLHF.

This clone is a singleton in its sample. The rearrangement links TRBV7-2 to TRBJ1-5; TRBD1 agrees at 7 bases. The CDR3 has 16 amino acids. Germline V gene sequence: CDR1 SGHTA, CDR2 FQGNSA. V trimming: 6 bases; J trimming: 2 bases; junction bases outside the gene matches: 10. CDR3 residues: CASRPQGRGGNQPQHF. CDR3 coding DNA: TGTGCCAGCAGACCACAGGGGCGAGGGGGCAATCAGCCCCAGCATTTT.

The chain joins TRBV6-5 to TRBJ1-2, with D unclear. V was trimmed by 0 bases and J by 5 bases, leaving 10 bases between them. The CDR3 loop spans 14 amino acids. CDR1 and CDR2 (germline): MNHEY, SVGAGI. The CDR3 nucleotides are TGTGCCAGCAGTTACTCGCCCCCGGGATATGGCTACACCTTC. Amino acid sequence: CASSYSPPGYGYTF.

The rearrangement uses TRBV10-2 and TRBJ1-2; D unresolved. V lost 11 bases and J 4 bases, leaving 14 bases between the germline ends. CDR3 length: 12 amino acids. CDR1 is WSHSY and CDR2 is SAAADI in the germline V gene. The CDR3 spells CASMGDAYGYTF. CDR3 DNA: TGCGCCTCGATGGGAGACGCCTATGGCTACACCTTC.

V is TRBV10-3 and J is TRBJ1-1, with D possibly matching TRBD1 (6 bases). The germline gives CDR1 ENHRY, CDR2 SYGVKD. Between the trimmed V and J ends, which lost 8 bases and 1 base, there was a span of 17 bases. This CDR3 contains 15 residues. Here the CDR3 DNA reads TGTGCCATCCGTGGGGGCCCGGGGGAGAACACTGAAGCTTTCTTT. It translates to CAIRGGPGENTEAFF.

V gene TRBV4-1 combines with J gene TRBJ2-1; TRBD1 might be the D (6 bases). Germline-derived CDR1 and CDR2 are MGHRA and YSYEKL. Deletions cut 4 bases from V and 4 bases from J, with 11 bases between. This CDR3 region has 14 residues. CDR3 nucleotides: TGCGCCAGCAGCCCTACAGGGCCGTACAATGAGCAGTTCTTC. Translating gives CASSPTGPYNEQFF.